These 25 T cell receptor beta chains came from one sample sequenced in a study of CD8 T cells in Susac syndrome. Roughly 0.45 to 1 ug RNA was reverse transcribed with random hexamers. TCRdb reprocessed the immunoSEQ multiplex PCR reads via MiXCR and lists one record per CDR3 protein. The table shows roughly 200,000 distinct CDR3 sequences, with about 93% occurring only once. The sample taken for sequencing was CD4+ T cells from PBMCs. The receptor set was obtained from a human donor with Susac syndrome.

The genes are TRBV5-1 and TRBJ1-1; D is uncertain. V lost 4 bases and J 5 bases, leaving 9 bases between the germline ends. Looked up from germline, CDR1 is SGHRS and CDR2 is YFSETQ. This CDR3 has 12 residues. The CDR3 loop reads CASSGHGTEAFF. DNA of the CDR3: TGCGCCAGCAGCGGTCACGGGACTGAAGCTTTCTTT.

This chain links TRBV2 with TRBJ2-7, with 11 nucleotides matching TRBD1. The CDR3 is 15 amino acids. In germline, CDR1 is SNHLY, CDR2 FYNNEI. V was clipped by 5 bases and J by 2 bases; unmatched bases: 5. The DNA for the CDR3 is TGTGCCAGCAGTCTGGGACAGGGGGGAACCTACGAGCAGTACTTC. This translates into CASSLGQGGTYEQYF.

The J gene is TRBJ2-1, the V gene TRBV3-1, with 13 bases aligning to TRBD2. This CDR3 contains 17 residues. Per the germline V gene, CDR1 is LGHDT and CDR2 is YNNKEL (reference sequence). J gave up 8 bases and V 0 bases, and 7 bases lay outside the gene matches. CDR3: CASSQDLLAGGGDEQFF. The CDR3 DNA reads as TGTGCCAGCAGCCAAGACCTACTAGCGGGAGGGGGCGATGAGCAGTTCTTC.

V and J are TRBV5-4 and TRBJ2-5, with 7 bases lining up with TRBD2. Germline assignment: CDR1 SGHNT and CDR2 YYREEE (reference sequence). There are 15 residues in the CDR3. Trimming cost V 1 base and J 6 bases; bases outside gene matches: 9. The CDR3 reads CASSLTRENPKTQYF. The CDR3 region has the DNA TGTGCCAGCAGCTTGACGCGGGAGAATCCAAAGACCCAGTACTTC.

V and J are TRBV7-2 and TRBJ2-1; 7 bases fit TRBD1. Germline V gene data show CDR1 as SGHTA and CDR2 as FQGNSA. V lost 7 bases to trimming and J lost 9 bases; unmatched junction nucleotides: 9. The CDR3 consists of 13 residues. CDR3 loop: CASTQGGRFEQFF. Written as DNA, the CDR3 is TGTGCCAGCACCCAAGGGGGCCGGTTTGAGCAGTTCTTC.

The chain combines TRBV12-3 or TRBV12-4 with TRBJ2-2, with TRBD2 matching 9 bases. This CDR3 spans 14 amino acids. V lost 2 bases to trimming and J lost 8 bases; unmatched junction nucleotides: 3. CDR3 residues: CASSLNSGRGELFF. CDR3 DNA: TGTGCCAGCAGTTTAAATAGCGGGAGAGGGGAGCTGTTTTTT.

This chain connects TRBV12-3 or TRBV12-4 to TRBJ2-3; 8 bases are a match to TRBD2. V dropped 7 bases and J dropped 8; count of bases not matched to a gene: 11. The CDR3 sequence is 14 residues long. The CDR3 nucleotides are TGTGCCAGCACCCGGGGGGGCCTTTCCTTTACGCAGTATTTT. This gives the protein CASTRGGLSFTQYF.

The chain uses TRBV9 and TRBJ2-2; D possibly corresponds to TRBD2 (5 bases). Germline CDR1 is SGDLS and CDR2 is YYNGEE. This CDR3 region has 15 residues. Between the trimmed V and J ends, which lost 0 bases and 1 base, there was a span of 7 bases. This CDR3 is CASSVDAGNTGELFF. For the CDR3, the DNA is TGTGCCAGCAGCGTAGATGCGGGGAACACCGGGGAGCTGTTTTTT.

V gene TRBV7-9 combines with J gene TRBJ1-2; 7 bases match TRBD1. The CDR3 loop spans 16 amino acids. Unmatched junction bases numbered 15, after V lost 3 bases and J lost 8 bases. Germline V CDR1 and CDR2: SEHNR, FQNEAQ (reference sequence). The CDR3 nucleotides read TGTGCCAGCAGCTTCGGACAGGAGAGGGATGCTACCGGCTACACCTTC. Protein sequence: CASSFGQERDATGYTF. Together with reference TRBV7-9 and TRBJ1-2, the CDR3 gives the full variable domain: DTGVSQNPRHKITKRGQNVTFRCDPISEHNRLYWYRQTLGQGPEFLTYFQNEAQLEKSRLLSDRFSAERPKGSFSTLEIQRTEQGDSAMYLCASSFGQERDATGYTFGSGTRLTVV.

This chain connects TRBV15 to TRBJ2-5; 7 bases agree with TRBD1. V shed 5 bases, J shed 2 bases, and the junction held 11 bases outside the gene matches. The CDR3 length is 16 residues. Germline V lookup: CDR1 LNHNV, CDR2 YYDKDF (reference sequence). The CDR3 DNA follows: TGTGCCACCAGCGGCGTCGGGACAGTCTTTCAAGAGACCCAGTACTTC. This translates into CATSGVGTVFQETQYF.

This chain uses TRBV28 with TRBJ2-5; D possibly uses TRBD1 or TRBD2 (6 bases each). Germline V gene sequence: CDR1 MDHEN, CDR2 SYDVKM. The germline V and J ends were trimmed by 5 bases and 5 bases, with 18 bases remaining between them. The CDR3 contains 15 residues. CDR3 sequence reads: CASSPLDGGHETQYF. The CDR3 DNA follows: TGTGCCAGCAGTCCCCTGGATGGGGGGCATGAGACCCAGTACTTC.

The rearrangement links TRBV11-2 to TRBJ2-1; D perhaps matches TRBD2 (6 bases). The CDR3 covers 18 residues. Germline V gives CDR1 SGHAT, CDR2 FQNNGV. V lost 1 base and J 4 bases, leaving 20 bases between the germline ends. In nucleotides, the CDR3 is TGTGCCAGCAGCTTAGTATCAGTAAGTAGCGGACCATACAATGAGCAGTTCTTC. Translation gives CASSLVSVSSGPYNEQFF.

The V and J genes are TRBV18 and TRBJ1-1, with D possibly matching TRBD1 (6 bases). V was trimmed by 3 bases and J by 10 bases, leaving 21 bases between them. This CDR3 is 15 amino acids long. Germline CDR1 reads KGHSH; CDR2 reads LQKENI. CDR3 nucleotide sequence: TGTGCCAGCTCACCGGGAGTCAGAGGGACACCTGGAGCTTTCTTT. Translation gives CASSPGVRGTPGAFF. The whole variable domain, remainder taken from reference TRBV18 and TRBJ1-1, is NAGVMQNPRHLVRRRGQEARLRCSPMKGHSHVYWYRQLPEEGLKFMVYLQKENIIDESGMPKERFSAEFPKEGPSILRIQQVVRGDSAAYFCASSPGVRGTPGAFFGQGTRLTVV.

This sequence joins TRBV30 and TRBJ1-2; the D is unclear. Germline values: CDR1 GTSNPN, CDR2 SVGIG (reference sequence). Between the trimmed V and J ends, which lost 5 bases and 4 bases, there was a span of 11 bases. This CDR3 is built from 12 residues. This CDR3 is CAWRPGLYGYTF. The CDR3 DNA sequence: TGTGCCTGGCGACCGGGCCTCTATGGCTACACCTTC.

The chain couples TRBV18 to TRBJ2-7; D is undetermined. Germline CDR1 is KGHSH and CDR2 is LQKENI. This CDR3 comprises 13 residues. V lost 1 base to trimming and J lost 2 bases, with 6 bases between them. CDR3 in amino acids: CASSPQAAYEQYF. The CDR3 DNA is TGTGCCAGCTCACCACAGGCCGCCTACGAGCAGTACTTC.

The chain employs TRBV4-2 and TRBJ2-1, with D uncertain. CDR3 size: 13 residues. Germline V gene lookup returns CDR1 LGHNA and CDR2 YNFKEQ. V shed 0 bases and J shed 8 bases, with 8 bases lying between them. The chain's CDR3 is CASSQDLGYEQFF. The CDR3, as DNA: TGTGCCAGCAGCCAAGATCTGGGGTATGAGCAGTTCTTC.

V is TRBV3-1 and J is TRBJ2-1; perhaps TRBD1 as D (6 bases). Trimming removed 3 bases at V and 10 bases at J, with 25 bases between. This CDR3 has 17 residues. Germline CDR1 is LGHDT and CDR2 is YNNKEL (reference sequence). CDR3 coding DNA: TGTGCCAGCAGCCAGGGGGCGACTTACACGGGTGCTAAGGAGCAGTTCTTC. It specifies CASSQGATYTGAKEQFF.

The rearrangement uses TRBV6-2 or TRBV6-3 and TRBJ1-4, with D tentatively TRBD1 (5 bases). The length of the CDR3 is 14 residues. V lost 6 bases to trimming and J lost 4 bases, with 12 bases between them. CDR1 is MNHEY and CDR2 is SVGEGT in the germline V gene. This chain's CDR3 is CASRHDSNNEKLFF. CDR3 nucleotides: TGTGCCAGCAGACATGACAGCAATAATGAAAAACTGTTTTTT.

The gene calls are TRBV20-1 and TRBJ2-1; D perhaps matches TRBD2 (7 bases). Looked up from germline, CDR1 is DFQATT and CDR2 is SNEGSKA (reference sequence). The length of the CDR3 is 14 residues. V lost 7 bases to trimming and J lost 3 bases, with 16 bases between them. CDR3 amino acids: CSVGGLADYNEQFF. CDR3 sequence (DNA): TGCAGTGTTGGGGGGCTAGCGGACTACAATGAGCAGTTCTTC.

The chain has TRBV20-1 and TRBJ1-2; weak D call: TRBD1 (6 bases). Trimming stripped 6 bases from V and 6 bases from J, with 17 bases between. Germline V gene data show CDR1 as DFQATT and CDR2 as SNEGSKA (reference sequence). The CDR3 contains 13 residues. In nucleotides, the CDR3 is TGCAGTGCGAGGGACGGAGCAGGGGATGGCTACACCTTC. This sequence encodes CSARDGAGDGYTF.

This sequence joins TRBV18 and TRBJ2-5; tentatively, D is TRBD2 (5 bases). CDR1 and CDR2 from the germline V gene are KGHSH and LQKENI. Trimming removed 0 bases from V and 5 bases from J, with 13 bases in between. CDR3 length equals 15 residues. CDR3 amino acids: CASSPPAGGLETQYF. The CDR3, as DNA: TGTGCCAGCTCACCACCGGCTGGCGGACTCGAGACCCAGTACTTC.

The CDR3 DNA reads as TGTGCCAGCAGCCCGCAGAGGCCCAAATCTGGAGATACGCAGTATTTT. Its translation: CASSPQRPKSGDTQYF. This chain connects TRBV5-4 to TRBJ2-3; no clear D gene. The V and J ends lost 4 bases and 5 bases respectively, with 20 bases between them. The CDR3 consists of 16 residues. Germline values: CDR1 SGHNT, CDR2 YYREEE (reference sequence).

The chain is built from TRBV30 and TRBJ2-5; D ambiguous. The CDR3 is 14 amino acids. Trimming removed 2 bases at V and 5 bases at J, with 15 bases between. CDR1 is GTSNPN, CDR2 SVGIG, per germline (reference sequence). The CDR3 nucleotides read TGTGCCTGGAGTAAGATTTCAGGAGAGGAGACCCAGTACTTC. Protein product: CAWSKISGEETQYF.

The chain couples TRBV18 to TRBJ1-1, with D unclear. Trimming shortened V by 1 base and J by 4 bases, and 10 bases separated the two germline ends. The germline V gene encodes CDR1 KGHSH and CDR2 LQKENI. There are 14 residues in the CDR3. CDR3 protein: CASSPQGVGTEAFF. DNA of the CDR3: TGTGCCAGCTCACCACAGGGCGTGGGCACTGAAGCTTTCTTT.

The rearrangement links TRBV19 to TRBJ2-7; 13 bases line up with TRBD2. With 3 bases clipped from V and 6 bases from J, the junction kept 2 bases outside the gene matches. The CDR3 sequence is 14 residues long. Germline V CDR1 and CDR2: LNHDA, SQIVND (reference sequence). CDR3: CASSMGLAGTEQYF. DNA of the CDR3: TGTGCCAGTAGTATGGGACTAGCGGGAACCGAGCAGTACTTC.